Listed below are T cell receptor beta chains from one sample, sequenced in a study of T-cell reconstitution after alpha-beta-depleted transplantation in children. TCRdb re-analysed the PCR reads in MiXCR, keeping a single row per CDR3 protein. The repertoire includes about 900,000 distinct CDR3 sequences, 25% to 35% of them detected once, and roughly 27% sits in the top ten. The sequencing here drew on PBMCs, mostly from graft donor cells, taken 360 days after TCRalphabeta/CD19-depleted stem cell transplant. Every receptor here comes from a boy under two years old who had a stem cell transplant for SCID, so the T cells may come from the graft donor. Each CDR3 is given with its conserved first and last residue. D genes are given only for firm matches. Clone size is stated in some rows and not others, as once, few, many or a class when expanded.

cdr3_nt cdr3_aa clone_size j_call d_call v_call
TGTGCCAGCTCCCGTTTTAGGACAGGGGCTGTTTCTGGGGCCAACGTCCTGACTTTC CASSRFRTGAVSGANVLTF . TRBJ2-6 TRBD1 TRBV11-2
TGTGCCACCAGTGCCCATAGGGGGACGGACCTTAGCTCCTACAATGAGCAGTTCTTC CATSAHRGTDLSSYNEQFF . TRBJ2-1 . TRBV24-1
TGTGCCAGCAGCCCGAGGGATAGCGGGGGGGCCAGGGATACGCAGTATTTT CASSPRDSGGARDTQYF . TRBJ2-3 TRBD2 TRBV11-2
TGTGCCAGCAGACCCCCAGGACGTTCGTTCGGGGAGCTGTTTTTT CASRPPGRSFGELFF . TRBJ2-2 . TRBV27
TGTGCCAGCAGCTCTTCGCGGCTACCCGGGGAGCTGTTTTTT CASSSSRLPGELFF few TRBJ2-2 . TRBV7-2
TGTGCCAGCTCTGGGACCGGGGGTGTACCCTACAATGAGCAGTTCTTC CASSGTGGVPYNEQFF few TRBJ2-1 . TRBV18
TGTGCCAGCAGTAGGGGGGCGGTTATATCCTACGAGCAGTACTTC CASSRGAVISYEQYF . TRBJ2-7 . TRBV12-3/TRBV12-4
TGTGCCAGCAGCTTCGGGGGGTCCTATGGGAACACTGAAGCTTTCTTT CASSFGGSYGNTEAFF few TRBJ1-1 . TRBV7-9
TGTGCCAGCAGTTTTAGTGGGTTTCAGCCCCAGCATTTT CASSFSGFQPQHF . TRBJ1-5 . TRBV12-3/TRBV12-4
TGTGCCAGCAGCTTGTTATTCCCTCGCGGGGGCCCGAACACCGGGGAGCTGTTTTTT CASSLLFPRGGPNTGELFF once TRBJ2-2 . TRBV5-6
TGTGCCCTCCTTCCGGGGGAATGTGTGAATCAGCCCCAGCATTTT CALLPGECVNQPQHF . TRBJ1-5 . TRBV6-1
TGCGCCAGCAGCTTGGATGGCAGGGTGAGGGAGACCCAGTACTTC CASSLDGRVRETQYF . TRBJ2-5 . TRBV5-1
TGCGCCAGCAGCACACGACAGGGGCTCACAGATACGCAGTATTTT CASSTRQGLTDTQYF few TRBJ2-3 TRBD1 TRBV5-1
TGTGCCACCAGCAGAGAGAGAAACACCATATATTTT CATSRERNTIYF . TRBJ1-3 . TRBV15
TGTGCCAGCAGCTTGAAGGCCAGGGCCTACGAGCAGTACTTC CASSLKARAYEQYF few TRBJ2-7 . TRBV5-6
TGTGCCACCAGCTCCCGGACCGGGTACTACGAGCAGTACTTC CATSSRTGYYEQYF few TRBJ2-7 . TRBV15
TGTGCCAGCAGTTTAGGCTACTATGGCTACACCTTC CASSLGYYGYTF . TRBJ1-2 . TRBV12-3/TRBV12-4
TGTGCCAGCAGCCGGGACTCCTTGGTGGATGAGCAGTTCTTC CASSRDSLVDEQFF few TRBJ2-1 . TRBV12-3/TRBV12-4
TGCGCCAGCAGCCAACTGACAGGATCGGGTCGGGAGACCCAGTACTTC CASSQLTGSGRETQYF few TRBJ2-5 . TRBV5-1
TGCGCCAGCAGCTCCAGCACGGATCCCTACGAGCAGTACTTC CASSSSTDPYEQYF . TRBJ2-7 . TRBV5-1
TGTGCCAGCAGCTTGGAGTACAGGCAAGAGACCCAGTACTTC CASSLEYRQETQYF . TRBJ2-5 . TRBV5-6
TGCGCCAGCAGGGCCAACAGGGGGCCCTCTGGGGCCAACGTCCTGACTTTC CASRANRGPSGANVLTF few TRBJ2-6 TRBD1 TRBV5-1
TGTGCCAGCAGTTCGATACAGGGGGCGCGACAAGATGGCTACACCTTC CASSSIQGARQDGYTF few TRBJ1-2 TRBD1 TRBV6-2/TRBV6-3
TGCGCCAGCAGCGTACAGGGGGAAAACACTGAAGCTTTCTTT CASSVQGENTEAFF . TRBJ1-1 TRBD1 TRBV5-1
TGCAGTGCTCGTACTAGCGGGTACTCCTACGAGCAGTACTTC CSARTSGYSYEQYF few TRBJ2-7 TRBD2 TRBV20-1
TGCGCCAGCAGCTTAGGTCGGCGCAGCTCCTACAATGAGCAGTTCTTC CASSLGRRSSYNEQFF few TRBJ2-1 . TRBV5-1
TGTGCCAGCACACAGGGTGCGGATGAAAAACTGTTTTTT CASTQGADEKLFF . TRBJ1-4 . TRBV19
TGCGCCAGCAGCTTGTCTTCAGGGGCCGGGGCCTACAATGAGCAGTTCTTC CASSLSSGAGAYNEQFF . TRBJ2-1 . TRBV5-1
TGTGCCAGCAGTGAAGACAGGGGAAGTTTCAATGAGCAGTTCTTC CASSEDRGSFNEQFF few TRBJ2-1 TRBD1 TRBV6-1
TGTGCCAGCAGCTTCGGCCCGGGAAGGCGGGTAGGCACCGGGGAGCTGTTTTTT CASSFGPGRRVGTGELFF few TRBJ2-2 . TRBV11-1
TGTGCCAGCACCTATAGCGGGGGGGCCTACAATGAGCAGTTCTTC CASTYSGGAYNEQFF few TRBJ2-1 TRBD2 TRBV12-3/TRBV12-4